This T cell receptor beta chain was sequenced in a study of long-term antiretroviral therapy in people with HIV. Study outcomes and limitations: Unavailable data included ART adherence, viral resistance and therapy changes (switches in treatment). Samples were collected from the mid-2000s to the late 2010s under possibly less effective ART regimens. Pre-ART-expanded clones dominated the repertoire at all time points.

Trimming shortened V by 2 bases and J by 5 bases, and 5 bases separated the two germline ends. CDR1 and CDR2 (germline): SGHRS, YFSETQ. The CDR3 totals 13 residues. Points on this clone: Its antigen is unidentified.

With survey level as its setting, the immunoSEQ assay was v3.0. Profiling relied on immunoSEQ multiplex PCR, and the TCRdb table lists in-frame clones only, not all of them. The data show tens of thousands of clones, 80% to 85% seen once. Sequencing used unsorted PBMCs, obtained 1.9 years after starting antiretroviral therapy. The sequence derives from a woman in her fifties or sixties with HIV. This chain joins TRBV5-1 and TRBJ1-6; D is undetermined. CDR3 amino acids: CASSFTNNSPLHF. The CDR3 coding sequence is TGCGCCAGCAGCTTTACCAATAATTCACCCCTCCACTTT. Full variable domain (rest looked up from reference TRBV5-1 and TRBJ1-6): KAGVTQTPRYLIKTRGQQVTLSCSPISGHRSVSWYQQTPGQGLQFLFEYFSETQRNKGNFPGRFSGRQFSNSRSEMNVSTLELGDSALYLCASSFTNNSPLHFGNGTRLTVT.